This is a list of T cell receptor beta chains from one sample in a study of spatial heterogeneity in lung cancer. MiXCR was run by TCRdb on the 5' RACE reads, yielding one entry per CDR3 protein. This sample has tens of thousands of distinct CDR3 sequences; 10% to 15% occur once, and the top ten carry approximately 4.2%. This specimen was PBMCs, taken at surgery. These receptors came from a male donor with early-stage non-small cell lung cancer. CDR3s include the opening cysteine and the closing phenylalanine or tryptophan. The D gene is left open where the match is weak. The listing skips clone size in some rows; elsewhere it reads once, few, many or a size class.

v_call: TRBV6-1; j_call: TRBJ1-2; d_call: TRBD1; clone_size: few; cdr3_aa: CASTEQGGQGYTF; cdr3_nt: TGTGCCAGCACCGAACAGGGGGGTCAGGGCTACACCTTC
v_call: TRBV5-6; j_call: TRBJ2-7; d_call: -; clone_size: -; cdr3_aa: CASSFFVSGLLYEQYF; cdr3_nt: TGTGCCAGCAGCTTTTTCGTGTCGGGTTTGCTCTACGAGCAGTACTTC
v_call: TRBV7-9; j_call: TRBJ2-1; d_call: TRBD2; clone_size: -; cdr3_aa: CASRSPGLAEYNEQFF; cdr3_nt: TGTGCCAGCAGATCACCGGGACTAGCGGAGTACAATGAGCAGTTCTTC
v_call: TRBV5-1; j_call: TRBJ2-2; d_call: -; clone_size: few; cdr3_aa: CASRISNLNTGELFF; cdr3_nt: TGCGCCAGTCGGATCTCAAACCTCAACACCGGGGAGCTGTTTTTT
v_call: TRBV20-1; j_call: TRBJ2-7; d_call: -; clone_size: -; cdr3_aa: CSAPLAARPYEQYF; cdr3_nt: TGCAGTGCTCCCTTAGCGGCGAGACCGTACGAGCAGTACTTC
v_call: TRBV29-1; j_call: TRBJ1-1; d_call: -; clone_size: few; cdr3_aa: CSVVEGGDTEAFF; cdr3_nt: TGCAGCGTTGTCGAGGGGGGGGACACTGAAGCTTTCTTT
v_call: TRBV7-3; j_call: TRBJ2-1; d_call: -; clone_size: few; cdr3_aa: CASSSGDNKYNEQFF; cdr3_nt: TGTGCCAGCAGCTCGGGTGACAACAAGTACAATGAGCAGTTCTTC
v_call: TRBV20-1; j_call: TRBJ2-3; d_call: -; clone_size: -; cdr3_aa: CSVAGSLRGTDTQYF; cdr3_nt: TGCAGTGTCGCGGGAAGCCTTCGGGGCACAGATACGCAGTATTTT
v_call: TRBV29-1; j_call: TRBJ1-4; d_call: -; clone_size: few; cdr3_aa: CSVSPGLSNEKLFF; cdr3_nt: TGCAGCGTTTCTCCGGGACTCTCTAATGAAAAACTGTTTTTT
v_call: TRBV18; j_call: TRBJ2-1; d_call: TRBD1; clone_size: few; cdr3_aa: CASSPGQGTVSEQFF; cdr3_nt: TGTGCCAGCTCACCGGGACAGGGCACCGTCAGTGAGCAGTTCTTC
v_call: TRBV19; j_call: TRBJ1-2; d_call: -; clone_size: -; cdr3_aa: CASSMGLGWYGYTF; cdr3_nt: TGTGCCAGTAGTATGGGACTGGGATGGTATGGCTACACCTTC
v_call: TRBV30; j_call: TRBJ2-1; d_call: -; clone_size: few; cdr3_aa: CAWDTRSPHEQFF; cdr3_nt: TGTGCCTGGGACACCCGATCCCCCCATGAGCAGTTCTTC
v_call: TRBV30; j_call: TRBJ1-6; d_call: -; clone_size: -; cdr3_aa: CAWSSSRLTKGSPLHF; cdr3_nt: TGTGCCTGGAGTTCGTCCCGACTGACTAAAGGATCACCCCTCCACTTT
v_call: TRBV7-3; j_call: TRBJ2-3; d_call: -; clone_size: few; cdr3_aa: CASSLSGLLTDTQYF; cdr3_nt: TGTGCCAGCAGCTTATCAGGCTTACTCACAGATACGCAGTATTTT
v_call: TRBV7-9; j_call: TRBJ1-5; d_call: -; clone_size: many; cdr3_aa: CASSLGQGVQPQHF; cdr3_nt: TGTGCCAGCAGCTTAGGTCAGGGAGTCCAGCCCCAGCATTTT
v_call: TRBV7-9; j_call: TRBJ2-3; d_call: -; clone_size: -; cdr3_aa: CASSSGTGGHGTDTQYF; cdr3_nt: TGTGCCAGCAGCTCAGGAACGGGGGGCCACGGCACAGATACGCAGTATTTT
v_call: TRBV15; j_call: TRBJ2-1; d_call: -; clone_size: few; cdr3_aa: CATSGEGIKNEQFF; cdr3_nt: TGTGCCACCAGCGGCGAGGGAATAAAGAATGAGCAGTTCTTC
v_call: TRBV29-1; j_call: TRBJ2-7; d_call: -; clone_size: once; cdr3_aa: CSVYNSSYEQYF; cdr3_nt: TGCAGCGTCTACAACAGCTCCTACGAGCAGTACTTC
v_call: TRBV5-1; j_call: TRBJ2-1; d_call: -; clone_size: few; cdr3_aa: CASSLEVQLNEQFF; cdr3_nt: TGCGCCAGCAGCTTGGAGGTACAACTCAATGAGCAGTTCTTC
v_call: TRBV12-3/TRBV12-4; j_call: TRBJ1-2; d_call: -; clone_size: few; cdr3_aa: CASSLDVGDYGYTF; cdr3_nt: TGTGCCAGCAGTTTAGACGTCGGGGACTATGGCTACACCTTC
v_call: TRBV21-1; j_call: TRBJ2-5; d_call: -; clone_size: -; cdr3_aa: CASSKAHCQGGLRETQYF; cdr3_nt: TGTGCCAGCAGCAAAGCGCATTGCCAGGGGGGACTTAGGGAGACCCAGTACTTC
v_call: TRBV20-1; j_call: TRBJ2-7; d_call: TRBD1; clone_size: few; cdr3_aa: CSARDPGQASYEQYF; cdr3_nt: TGCAGTGCTAGAGACCCCGGACAGGCCTCCTACGAGCAGTACTTC
v_call: TRBV2; j_call: TRBJ1-5; d_call: -; clone_size: -; cdr3_aa: CASIRGIGGQPQHF; cdr3_nt: TGTGCCAGCATCAGGGGCATCGGGGGTCAGCCCCAGCATTTT
v_call: TRBV7-3; j_call: TRBJ2-4; d_call: TRBD1; clone_size: -; cdr3_aa: CASSPTGGRNIQYF; cdr3_nt: TGTGCCAGCAGCCCAACAGGGGGAAGGAACATTCAGTACTTC
v_call: TRBV4-1; j_call: TRBJ2-3; d_call: TRBD1; clone_size: few; cdr3_aa: CASSRLGQGTDTQYF; cdr3_nt: TGCGCCAGCAGCCGACTGGGACAGGGTACAGATACGCAGTATTTT
v_call: TRBV5-1; j_call: TRBJ2-3; d_call: TRBD1; clone_size: few; cdr3_aa: CASSQTGGTDTQYF; cdr3_nt: TGCGCCAGCAGCCAGACAGGGGGTACAGATACGCAGTATTTT
v_call: TRBV2; j_call: TRBJ1-2; d_call: -; clone_size: many; cdr3_aa: CASSETDSYGYTF; cdr3_nt: TGTGCCAGCAGTGAAACGGACAGCTATGGCTACACCTTC
v_call: TRBV9; j_call: TRBJ2-1; d_call: -; clone_size: many; cdr3_aa: CASIPFDEQFF; cdr3_nt: TGTGCCAGCATCCCATTCGATGAGCAGTTCTTC
v_call: TRBV30; j_call: TRBJ1-2; d_call: -; clone_size: few; cdr3_aa: CAWSLTGPGYTF; cdr3_nt: TGTGCCTGGAGTCTTACAGGGCCTGGCTACACCTTC
v_call: TRBV29-1; j_call: TRBJ2-5; d_call: TRBD2; clone_size: -; cdr3_aa: CSARTSQETQYF; cdr3_nt: TGCAGCGCAAGGACTAGCCAAGAGACCCAGTACTTC
v_call: TRBV3-1; j_call: TRBJ2-7; d_call: -; clone_size: -; cdr3_aa: CASSHTTGSYEQYF; cdr3_nt: TGTGCCAGCAGCCATACGACAGGCTCCTACGAGCAGTACTTC
v_call: TRBV20-1; j_call: TRBJ1-1; d_call: -; clone_size: -; cdr3_aa: CSALMVTEAFF; cdr3_nt: TGCAGTGCTCTGATGGTCACTGAAGCTTTCTTT
v_call: TRBV11-2; j_call: TRBJ1-1; d_call: -; clone_size: many; cdr3_aa: CASSFAETTEAFF; cdr3_nt: TGTGCCAGCAGCTTTGCCGAGACCACTGAAGCTTTCTTT
v_call: TRBV29-1; j_call: TRBJ2-3; d_call: TRBD2; clone_size: many; cdr3_aa: CSVEPSGRETDTQYF; cdr3_nt: TGCAGCGTTGAGCCTAGCGGGAGGGAGACAGATACGCAGTATTTT
v_call: TRBV5-1; j_call: TRBJ1-1; d_call: -; clone_size: many; cdr3_aa: CASSLVRSTEAFF; cdr3_nt: TGCGCCAGCAGCTTGGTTCGGAGCACTGAAGCTTTCTTT
v_call: TRBV27; j_call: TRBJ2-1; d_call: -; clone_size: many; cdr3_aa: CASSLSGSYNEQFF; cdr3_nt: TGTGCCAGCAGTTTAAGCGGTTCCTACAATGAGCAGTTCTTC
v_call: TRBV20-1; j_call: TRBJ1-1; d_call: TRBD1; clone_size: -; cdr3_aa: CSAKTGTGGTEAFF; cdr3_nt: TGCAGTGCTAAAACCGGGACAGGGGGCACTGAAGCTTTCTTT
v_call: TRBV2; j_call: TRBJ1-2; d_call: TRBD1; clone_size: -; cdr3_aa: CASSAGTGYGYTF; cdr3_nt: TGTGCCAGCAGTGCCGGGACAGGGTATGGCTACACCTTC
v_call: TRBV29-1; j_call: TRBJ2-7; d_call: -; clone_size: few; cdr3_aa: CSVTTASYEQYF; cdr3_nt: TGCAGCGTAACGACAGCCTCCTACGAGCAGTACTTC
v_call: TRBV19; j_call: TRBJ2-1; d_call: -; clone_size: few; cdr3_aa: CASSPEPEWYRSVDEQFF; cdr3_nt: TGTGCCAGTAGTCCCGAACCGGAATGGTACAGAAGTGTGGATGAGCAGTTCTTC
v_call: TRBV4-2; j_call: TRBJ1-1; d_call: -; clone_size: few; cdr3_aa: CASSQDMRNTEAFF; cdr3_nt: TGTGCCAGCAGCCAAGATATGCGGAACACTGAAGCTTTCTTT
v_call: TRBV5-1; j_call: TRBJ2-3; d_call: -; clone_size: -; cdr3_aa: CASSLGQTSTDTQYF; cdr3_nt: TGCGCCAGCAGCTTGGGACAGACAAGCACAGATACGCAGTATTTT
v_call: TRBV6-6; j_call: TRBJ1-5; d_call: -; clone_size: many; cdr3_aa: CASSTGYNQPQHF; cdr3_nt: TGTGCCAGCAGTACAGGGTATAATCAGCCCCAGCATTTT
v_call: TRBV12-5; j_call: TRBJ2-1; d_call: TRBD2; clone_size: few; cdr3_aa: CASGLGLAGVHEQFF; cdr3_nt: TGTGCTAGTGGTTTGGGGCTAGCGGGAGTCCATGAGCAGTTCTTC
v_call: TRBV7-9; j_call: TRBJ2-1; d_call: -; clone_size: medium-sized; cdr3_aa: CASSRDAYNEQFF; cdr3_nt: TGTGCCAGCAGCCGGGACGCATACAATGAGCAGTTCTTC
v_call: TRBV5-1; j_call: TRBJ2-5; d_call: TRBD1; clone_size: few; cdr3_aa: CASSVDGTGNYETQYF; cdr3_nt: TGCGCCAGCAGCGTGGACGGGACAGGGAATTATGAGACCCAGTACTTC
v_call: TRBV7-3; j_call: TRBJ2-2; d_call: TRBD1; clone_size: -; cdr3_aa: CASSGTGDTGELFF; cdr3_nt: TGTGCCAGCAGCGGGACAGGGGACACCGGGGAGCTGTTTTTT